This TCR beta chain was identified in a study of CD8 T cells in ankylosing spondylitis (dated by TCRdb to 2016 to 2017). Study-level background: To find TCR variants linked to disease, the study profiled T cell receptor beta repertoires in ankylosing spondylitis patients and healthy donors. The whole study cohort included roughly 110 healthy donors and roughly 24 ankylosing spondylitis patients. Peripheral blood was sampled, and synovial fluid was additionally collected from ankylosing spondylitis patients.

Beyond this particular receptor, the publication reports: Some of the motif variants had been reported before in the synovial fluid and blood of reactive arthritis patients, a finding that suggests common disease-initiation mechanisms. Blood from ankylosing spondylitis patients appeared to be characterized by a TCR beta motif composed of about 8 highly homologous amino acid variants. The disease-linked clones had a CD8+ phenotype and were found at relatively low frequencies in peripheral blood. According to the report, matched synovial fluid samples from ankylosing spondylitis patients were significantly enriched for the disease-linked clones.

Between the V and J ends, shortened by 5 bases and 4 bases respectively, the junction contains 14 bases. CDR3 length: 14 amino acids, cysteine to phenylalanine. The sequence is cut down to CDR3 DNA, 42 bases in frame from base 1. About this clonotype itself: Its antigen has not been determined. Base qualities were left out, and no much larger clone turns up one base away.

Data came from an Illumina HiSeq 2500. Quantitative 5'-RACE with molecular barcodes was the method used to prepare the TCR beta libraries. For the original study's pipeline: A new computational method based on a probabilistic model of VDJ rearrangement was used to identify disease-linked TCR variants. The public reads were reprocessed in TCRdb via fastp at Q25 and MiXCR, keeping in-frame beta chains. Entries that share a CDR3 protein sequence are merged under the most common genes and DNA. TCRdb, rather than the study authors, made the V and J calls. Present in this sample are roughly 700,000 distinct CDR3 sequences, roughly 19% of which were seen just once. The top ten constitute around 20% of the sample.

The sample taken for sequencing was blood, either unsorted or a sorted T cell fraction (not recorded which). This receptor chain uses TRBV12-3 or TRBV12-4 and TRBJ1-2, with the D gene not clear enough to name. The sequence came from a male donor with ankylosing spondylitis. The DNA reads as follows: TGTGCCAGCAGTCCCTCCGGGTGGCTCTATGGCTACACCTTC. This translates into CASSPSGWLYGYTF.